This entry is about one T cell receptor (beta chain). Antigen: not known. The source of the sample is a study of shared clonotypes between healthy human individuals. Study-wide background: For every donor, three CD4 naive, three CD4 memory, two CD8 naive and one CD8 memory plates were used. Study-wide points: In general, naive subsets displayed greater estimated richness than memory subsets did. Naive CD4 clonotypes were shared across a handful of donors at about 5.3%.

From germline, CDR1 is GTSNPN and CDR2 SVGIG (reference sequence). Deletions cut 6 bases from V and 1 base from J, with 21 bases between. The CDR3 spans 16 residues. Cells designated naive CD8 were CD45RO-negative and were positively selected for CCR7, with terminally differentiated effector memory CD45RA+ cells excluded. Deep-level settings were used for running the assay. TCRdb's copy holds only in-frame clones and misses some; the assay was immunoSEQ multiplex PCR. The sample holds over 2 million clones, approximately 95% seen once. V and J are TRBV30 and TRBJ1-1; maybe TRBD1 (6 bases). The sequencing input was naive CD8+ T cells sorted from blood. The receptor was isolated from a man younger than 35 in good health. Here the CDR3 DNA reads TGTGCCTGCCTAACTTATGCCAGGACAGAGAACACTGAAGCTTTCTTT. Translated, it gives CACLTYARTENTEAFF.